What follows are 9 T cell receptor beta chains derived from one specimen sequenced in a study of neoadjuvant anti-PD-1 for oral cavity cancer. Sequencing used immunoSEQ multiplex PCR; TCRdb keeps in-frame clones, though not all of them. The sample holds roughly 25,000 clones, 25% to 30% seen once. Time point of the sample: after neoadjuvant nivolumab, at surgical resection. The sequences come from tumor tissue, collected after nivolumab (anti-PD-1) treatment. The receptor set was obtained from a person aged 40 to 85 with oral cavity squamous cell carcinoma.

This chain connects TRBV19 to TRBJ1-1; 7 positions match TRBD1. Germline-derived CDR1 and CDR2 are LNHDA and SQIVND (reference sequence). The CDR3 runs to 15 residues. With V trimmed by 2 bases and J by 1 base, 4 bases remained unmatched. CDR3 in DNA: TGTGCCAGTAGTATAAGGGACAGCTCGAACACTGAAGCTTTCTTT. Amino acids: CASSIRDSSNTEAFF.

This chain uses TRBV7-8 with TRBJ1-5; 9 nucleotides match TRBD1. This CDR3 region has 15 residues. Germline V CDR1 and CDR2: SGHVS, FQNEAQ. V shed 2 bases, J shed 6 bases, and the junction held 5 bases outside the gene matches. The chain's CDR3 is CASSLSGTGTQPQHF. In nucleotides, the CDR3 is TGTGCCAGCAGCTTATCCGGGACAGGGACTCAGCCCCAGCATTTT.

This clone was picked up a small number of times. CDR3 residues: CASKGQINSPLHF. As DNA, the CDR3 is TGTGCCAGCAAAGGACAGATTAATTCACCCCTCCACTTT. The chain combines TRBV6-5 with TRBJ1-6, with D perhaps TRBD1 (6 bases). Between the trimmed V and J ends, which lost 7 bases and 6 bases, there was a span of 10 bases. The CDR3 is 13 residues long. CDR1 is MNHEY, CDR2 SVGAGI, per germline.

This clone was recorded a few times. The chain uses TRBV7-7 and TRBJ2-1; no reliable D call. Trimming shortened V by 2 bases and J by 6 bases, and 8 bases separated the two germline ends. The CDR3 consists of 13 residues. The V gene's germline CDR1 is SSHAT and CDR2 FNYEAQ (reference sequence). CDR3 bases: TGTGCCAGCAGCTTATCTCCAGCCAATGAGCAGTTCTTC. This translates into CASSLSPANEQFF.

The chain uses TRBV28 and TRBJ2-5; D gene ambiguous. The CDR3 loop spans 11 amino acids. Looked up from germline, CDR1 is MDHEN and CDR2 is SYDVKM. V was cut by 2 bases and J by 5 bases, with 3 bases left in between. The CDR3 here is CASSLRETQYF. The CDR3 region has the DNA TGTGCCAGCAGTTTAAGGGAGACCCAGTACTTC.

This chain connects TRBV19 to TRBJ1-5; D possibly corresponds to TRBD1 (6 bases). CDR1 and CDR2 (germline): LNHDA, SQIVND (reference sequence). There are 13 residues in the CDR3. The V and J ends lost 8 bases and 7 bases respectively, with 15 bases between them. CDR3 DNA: TGTGCCAGTGACTCAGGGGAGGTCCAGCCCCAGCATTTT. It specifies CASDSGEVQPQHF.

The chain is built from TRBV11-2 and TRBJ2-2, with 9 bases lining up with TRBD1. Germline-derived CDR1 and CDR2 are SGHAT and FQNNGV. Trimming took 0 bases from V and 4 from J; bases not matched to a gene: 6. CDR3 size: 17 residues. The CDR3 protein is CASSLDVRQGGTGELFF. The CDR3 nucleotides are TGTGCCAGCAGCTTAGATGTCAGACAGGGGGGCACCGGGGAGCTGTTTTTT.

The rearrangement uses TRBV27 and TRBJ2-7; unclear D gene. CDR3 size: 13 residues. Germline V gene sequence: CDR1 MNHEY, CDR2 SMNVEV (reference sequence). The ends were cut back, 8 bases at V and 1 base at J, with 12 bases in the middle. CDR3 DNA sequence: TGTGCCAGCGCAGCGATGGGTTCCTACGAGCAGTACTTC. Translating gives CASAAMGSYEQYF.

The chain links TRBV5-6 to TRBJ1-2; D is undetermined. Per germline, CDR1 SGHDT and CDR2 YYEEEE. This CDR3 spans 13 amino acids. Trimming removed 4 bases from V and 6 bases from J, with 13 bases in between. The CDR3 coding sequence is TGTGCCAGCAGCCATTCCGTCGGGGATGGCTACACCTTC. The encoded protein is CASSHSVGDGYTF.